This T cell receptor beta chain stems from a study of response to subunit inactivated influenza vaccine. Findings of the study overall: Authors suggested each seasonal flu vaccination may recruit only limited numbers of new T cells.

Concerning this clonotype itself: What it recognizes is unknown.

This CDR3 is built from 14 residues. Germline loops: CDR1 SGHTA, CDR2 FQGTGA. V shed 5 bases, J shed 9 bases, and the junction held 6 bases outside the gene matches. TCRdb ran MiXCR on the RT-PCR reads and lists one entry per CDR3 protein. This sample has 200,000 to 300,000 distinct CDR3 sequences, with 12% found just once. Sequencing was performed on non-naive T cells sorted from PBMCs, taken around two weeks before vaccination. This receptor was obtained from a man aged 50 to 60 who received an inactivated influenza vaccine. The chain joins TRBV7-3 to TRBJ2-1, with TRBD1 matching over 11 bases. The DNA of the CDR3 is TGTGCCAGCAGCCTAGGACAGGGGGCGATTGAGCAGTTCTTC. Its translation is CASSLGQGAIEQFF.